One sample yielded the 32 T cell receptor beta chains listed below, sequenced in a study of cytomegalovirus exposure and HLA in healthy donors (dated 2017 in TCRdb). Preparation of the library involved the immunoSEQ multiplex PCR assay. For the multiplex PCR, a mixture combining 60 forward primers for TCR Vbeta segments and 13 reverse primers for TCR Jbeta segments was used. In TCRdb, the immuneACCESS table is reduced to in-frame sequences with V and J assigned. These tables do not hold every clone; where another copy was compared, an unresolved V gene accounts for under half, and the others remain unexplained. The sample data list 130,000 to 150,000 clones, and approximately 80% of these were observed just once. The ten largest clones add up to about 2.2% of the sample. Sequencing input: PBMCs. The receptors shown here come from a woman between 18 and 29 years old in good health and CMV-seropositive.

This clone was detected once. The V and J genes are TRBV6-5 and TRBJ1-2; D is perhaps TRBD1 (6 bases). The germline V gene has CDR1 MNHEY and CDR2 SVGAGI. Trimming removed 7 bases at V and 4 bases at J, with 19 bases between. CDR3 length equals 15 residues. The chain's CDR3 is CASIRSRGSPYGYTF. Written as DNA, the CDR3 is TGTGCCAGCATAAGGTCTAGGGGGTCCCCCTATGGCTACACCTTC.

The chain has TRBV7-8 and TRBJ2-7; tentatively, D is TRBD2 (7 bases). Germline V gene data show CDR1 as SGHVS and CDR2 as FQNEAQ. This CDR3 contains 15 residues. V lost 7 bases and J lost 1, with 17 bases in between. CDR3 residues: CASIYGRGLSYEQYF. CDR3 bases: TGTGCCAGCATCTACGGCAGGGGACTATCCTACGAGCAGTACTTC.

The rearrangement links TRBV2 to TRBJ2-1; 9 positions match TRBD1. This CDR3 spans 16 amino acids. J gave up 8 bases and V 5 bases, and 13 bases lay outside the gene matches. CDR1 SNHLY and CDR2 FYNNEI come from the germline V gene. The CDR3 loop is CASSQSRDRVYHEQFF. CDR3 DNA: TGTGCCAGCAGTCAATCCCGGGACAGGGTATATCATGAGCAGTTCTTC.

The chain uses TRBV4-1 and TRBJ1-3; 8 bases match TRBD1. The ends lost 4 bases at V and 3 bases at J; junction bases unmatched: 14. This CDR3 has 18 amino acids. Looked up from germline, CDR1 is MGHRA and CDR2 is YSYEKL. In nucleotides, the CDR3 is TGCGCCAGCAGCCTGGACAGACCAGACAGGGGCAGTGGAAACACCATATATTTT. Translating it yields CASSLDRPDRGSGNTIYF.

The chain carries TRBV5-1 and TRBJ2-1; 10 positions match TRBD2. This CDR3 has 15 amino acids. Trimming took 4 bases from V and 5 from J; bases not matched to a gene: 6. Per the germline V gene, CDR1 is SGHRS and CDR2 is YFSETQ. The CDR3 nucleotides are TGCGCCAGCAGCGGGTGGCTAGCGGGGGACAATGAGCAGTTCTTC. Protein product: CASSGWLAGDNEQFF.

The rearrangement joins TRBV7-2 to TRBJ2-7; TRBD2 matches at 7 bases. CDR3 length: 19 residues. J gave up 0 bases and V 5 bases, and 19 bases lay outside the gene matches. In germline, CDR1 is SGHTA, CDR2 FQGNSA. Written as DNA, the CDR3 is TGTGCCAGCAGCGTCCCGCCGACCCGGAGGGAGGGATTCTCCTACGAGCAGTACTTC. Encoded protein: CASSVPPTRREGFSYEQYF. Drawing the rest from reference TRBV7-2 and TRBJ2-7, the complete variable domain is GAGVSQSPSNKVTEKGKDVELRCDPISGHTALYWYRQSLGQGLEFLIYFQGNSAPDKSGLPSDRFSAERTGGSVSTLTIQRTQQEDSAVYLCASSVPPTRREGFSYEQYFGPGTRLTVT.

This clone was picked up one time. The chain uses TRBV5-8 and TRBJ2-5; TRBD1 agrees at 9 bases. Germline-derived CDR1 and CDR2 are SGHTS and YDEGEE. This CDR3 has 14 amino acids. V dropped 2 bases and J dropped 3; count of bases not matched to a gene: 2. CDR3 residues: CASSFGQGKETQYF. In nucleotides, the CDR3 is TGTGCCAGCAGCTTCGGACAGGGGAAAGAGACCCAGTACTTC. Together with reference TRBV5-8 and TRBJ2-5, the CDR3 gives the full variable domain: EAGVTQSPTHLIKTRGQQATLRCSPISGHTSVYWYQQALGLGLQFLLWYDEGEERNRGNFPPRFSGRQFPNYSSELNVNALELEDSALYLCASSFGQGKETQYFGPGTRLLVL.

This clone was detected only a few times. V is TRBV6-1 and J is TRBJ2-3; 10 nucleotides align to TRBD1. The length of the CDR3 is 14 residues. Germline V CDR1 and CDR2: MNHNS, SASEGT. J gave up 6 bases and V 4 bases, and 4 bases lay outside the gene matches. The CDR3 coding sequence is TGTGCCAGCAGTGGACAGGGGGCGGGGGATACGCAGTATTTT. It is translated as CASSGQGAGDTQYF.

The V and J genes are TRBV4-1 and TRBJ1-5; 9 nucleotides match TRBD1. The CDR3 covers 17 residues. Germline CDR1 MGHRA, CDR2 YSYEKL. Trimming took 4 bases from V and 7 from J; bases not matched to a gene: 14. The CDR3 DNA sequence: TGCGCCAGCAGCCGCAGAGAGGGGACAGGGCAACAGCAGCCCCAGCATTTT. Its protein product is CASSRREGTGQQQPQHF.

This chain joins TRBV6-6 and TRBJ1-5; D gene ambiguous. This CDR3 has 14 amino acids. Trimming stripped 0 bases from V and 10 bases from J, with 13 bases between. Germline V gives CDR1 MNHNY, CDR2 SVGAGI (reference sequence). For the CDR3, the DNA is TGTGCCAGCAGTTACTCTGGAGAGTCAAGCCCCCAGCATTTT. This codes for CASSYSGESSPQHF.

Turning to this clone: The same CDR3 arises from other DNA sequences in this sample as well. This chain joins TRBV19 and TRBJ1-5; maybe TRBD1 (5 bases). Germline values: CDR1 LNHDA, CDR2 SQIVND (reference sequence). Trimming removed 5 bases at V and 2 bases at J, with 13 bases between. The CDR3 loop spans 15 amino acids. CDR3 region: CASSWGGVGNQPQHF. The CDR3 DNA is TGTGCCAGTAGTTGGGGGGGGGTTGGCAATCAGCCCCAGCATTTT. Using reference TRBV19 and TRBJ1-5 for the parts outside the CDR3, the full variable domain is DGGITQSPKYLFRKEGQNVTLSCEQNLNHDAMYWYRQDPGQGLRLIYYSQIVNDFQKGDIAEGYSVSREKKESFPLTVTSAQKNPTAFYLCASSWGGVGNQPQHFGDGTRLSIL.

The chain carries TRBV2 and TRBJ1-5; unclear D gene. The CDR3 sequence is 15 residues long. V lost 3 bases to trimming and J lost 0 bases, with 9 bases between them. Germline CDR1 SNHLY, CDR2 FYNNEI. CDR3 sequence: CASSDPLYSNQPQHF. DNA for the CDR3: TGTGCCAGCAGTGATCCCCTCTATAGCAATCAGCCCCAGCATTTT.

The J gene is TRBJ1-2, the V gene TRBV4-1, with a weak D call TRBD1 (6 bases). This CDR3 spans 14 amino acids. V was pared by 3 bases and J by 2 bases, with 10 bases between. Germline V gene sequence: CDR1 MGHRA, CDR2 YSYEKL. CDR3 DNA sequence: TGCGCCAGCAGCCAGGACAGAACAAACTATGGCTACACCTTC. Translated, it gives CASSQDRTNYGYTF.

This chain links TRBV7-6 with TRBJ2-5, with D tentatively TRBD1 (6 bases). The CDR3 is 13 residues long. Trimming took 5 bases from V and 7 from J, leaving 14 bases between them. Germline CDR1 SGHVS, CDR2 FNYEAQ. The CDR3 bases are TGTGCCAGCAGCCCCGAGGACAGAGGGACCCAGTACTTC. Residues: CASSPEDRGTQYF.

This clone was observed once. The chain carries TRBV6-6 and TRBJ2-4, with a tentative D call TRBD2 (5 bases). This CDR3 has 15 amino acids. Germline lookup yields CDR1 MNHNY and CDR2 SVGAGI (reference sequence). Deletions cut 0 bases from V and 14 bases from J, with 20 bases between. The CDR3 DNA reads as TGTGCCAGCAGTTACTCGAATGGTTTGTCGGGATTCGAGTACTTC. Its protein product is CASSYSNGLSGFEYF.

The chain couples TRBV5-4 to TRBJ1-2; 9 bases map to TRBD1. From germline, CDR1 is SGHNT and CDR2 YYREEE (reference sequence). J was trimmed by 4 bases and V by 3 bases; bases with no gene match: 7. The CDR3 contains 15 residues. In DNA, the CDR3 is TGTGCCAGCAGCTCGACATTGGACAGGGGCTATGGCTACACCTTC. Translated: CASSSTLDRGYGYTF.

V is TRBV5-1 and J is TRBJ2-5; 12 nucleotides agree with TRBD2. The CDR3 is 16 amino acids. Trimming removed 3 bases from V and 2 bases from J; junction bases left unmatched: 5. CDR1 and CDR2 (germline): SGHRS, YFSETQ. The CDR3 reads CASSWRLAGVQETQYF. For the CDR3, the DNA is TGCGCCAGCAGCTGGCGACTAGCGGGGGTACAAGAGACCCAGTACTTC.

The chain links TRBV4-2 to TRBJ2-5; perhaps TRBD2 as D (6 bases). Trimming removed 5 bases at V and 1 base at J, with 11 bases between. This CDR3 spans 14 amino acids. Germline V gene sequence: CDR1 LGHNA, CDR2 YNFKEQ. The CDR3 protein is CASSSSAPQETQYF. In nucleotides, the CDR3 is TGTGCCAGCAGCTCTAGCGCCCCCCAAGAGACCCAGTACTTC.

This clone was found once. V usage is TRBV4-2 and J usage is TRBJ1-1; D is unresolved. V shed 1 base and J shed 1 base, with 7 bases lying between them. This CDR3 comprises 14 residues. Germline CDR1 LGHNA, CDR2 YNFKEQ. In nucleotides, the CDR3 is TGTGCCAGCAGCCAAGTGAGCCAGAACACTGAAGCTTTCTTT. Protein sequence: CASSQVSQNTEAFF.

This chain joins TRBV4-1 and TRBJ2-1, with 7 bases aligning to TRBD2. The ends lost 4 bases at V and 0 bases at J; junction bases unmatched: 9. The length of the CDR3 is 17 residues. CDR1 is MGHRA, CDR2 YSYEKL, per germline. The CDR3 DNA reads TGCGCCAGCAGCCTGGGGGGGATGTCTAGCTCCTACAATGAGCAGTTCTTC. Its translation is CASSLGGMSSSYNEQFF.

V and J are TRBV28 and TRBJ2-2; 9 nucleotides line up with TRBD2. CDR3 length equals 15 residues. The V and J ends lost 8 bases and 0 bases, in that order; junction bases with no gene match: 4. Germline V lookup: CDR1 MDHEN, CDR2 SYDVKM. CDR3 sequence: CASVSGGSNTGELFF. The DNA of the CDR3 is TGTGCCAGCGTTAGCGGGGGCTCGAACACCGGGGAGCTGTTTTTT.

The V call is TRBV5-6, the J call TRBJ1-1; 9 positions agree with TRBD1. The CDR3 spans 13 residues. J gave up 7 bases and V 4 bases, and 5 bases lay outside the gene matches. Germline V lookup: CDR1 SGHDT, CDR2 YYEEEE. CDR3 nucleotide sequence: TGTGCCAGCAGCGCCGGGACAGGGAATGAAGCTTTCTTT. This gives the protein CASSAGTGNEAFF. The entire variable domain, with the rest obtained from reference TRBV5-6 and TRBJ1-1, is as follows: DAGVTQSPTHLIKTRGQQVTLRCSPKSGHDTVSWYQQALGQGPQFIFQYYEEEERQRGNFPDRFSGHQFPNYSSELNVNALLLGDSALYLCASSAGTGNEAFFGQGTRLTVV.

CDR3 region: CASSASANTGELFF. CDR3 coding DNA: TGTGCCAGCAGTGCATCAGCGAACACCGGGGAGCTGTTTTTT. The J gene is TRBJ2-2, the V gene TRBV27; the D is unclear. V shed 5 bases and J shed 0 bases, with 7 bases lying between them. This CDR3 is 14 amino acids long. Germline CDR1 is MNHEY and CDR2 is SMNVEV (reference sequence).

The genes are TRBV5-4 and TRBJ2-1, with 10 bases that match TRBD1. Germline lookup yields CDR1 SGHNT and CDR2 YYREEE (reference sequence). V dropped 5 bases and J dropped 4; count of bases not matched to a gene: 6. This CDR3 contains 15 residues. The CDR3 DNA is TGTGCCAGCAGACAGGACAGGGGGTTTTACAATGAGCAGTTCTTC. As protein: CASRQDRGFYNEQFF.

V and J are TRBV7-2 and TRBJ2-5, with TRBD1 identical over 7 bases. The CDR3 runs to 14 residues. J lost 5 bases, V lost 6 bases, and 9 bases had no gene match. Per germline, CDR1 SGHTA and CDR2 FQGNSA. The CDR3 protein is CASRRGPGEETQYF. Written as DNA, the CDR3 is TGTGCCAGCAGAAGGGGGCCAGGGGAGGAGACCCAGTACTTC.

This chain joins TRBV5-4 and TRBJ1-6, with TRBD1 identical over 8 bases. The ends lost 5 bases at V and 7 bases at J; junction bases unmatched: 5. CDR1 and CDR2 (germline): SGHNT, YYREEE (reference sequence). The CDR3 covers 14 residues. In DNA, the CDR3 is TGTGCCAGCAGTTTACAGGGGGAGAATTCACCCCTCCACTTT. Encoded protein: CASSLQGENSPLHF.

The genes are TRBV29-1 and TRBJ1-1, with TRBD1 identical over 9 bases. This CDR3 region has 13 residues. Germline trimming cut 7 bases from V and 4 bases from J; bases unmatched to any gene: 7. In germline, CDR1 is SQVTM, CDR2 ANQGSEA. Here the CDR3 reads CSARDRVSTEAFF. CDR3 sequence (DNA): TGCAGCGCCAGGGACAGGGTCAGCACTGAAGCTTTCTTT.

The chain couples TRBV7-8 to TRBJ1-3; D possibly corresponds to TRBD1 (6 bases). The CDR3 contains 16 residues. Germline CDR1 is SGHVS and CDR2 is FQNEAQ. V was shortened by 8 bases and J by 0 bases, with 17 bases between the two germline ends. This CDR3 reads CASALGVQGSGNTIYF. DNA of the CDR3: TGTGCCAGCGCCCTAGGGGTACAGGGCTCTGGAAACACCATATATTTT.

V is TRBV2 and J is TRBJ2-3; the match to TRBD2 covers 9 bases. The CDR3 is 14 residues long. Unmatched junction bases numbered 5, after V lost 8 bases and J lost 2 bases. Germline values: CDR1 SNHLY, CDR2 FYNNEI. The CDR3 DNA is TGTGCCAGCGCCCCTAGCGGGATCACAGATACGCAGTATTTT. Its protein is CASAPSGITDTQYF.

The rearrangement joins TRBV30 to TRBJ1-3; TRBD1 aligns across 9 bases. After removal of 8 bases from V and 5 bases from J, the junction contained 7 bases not matched to a gene. Germline CDR1 GTSNPN, CDR2 SVGIG (reference sequence). The CDR3 is 13 residues long. This CDR3 is CALRQGDRNTIYF. The CDR3 nucleotides read TGTGCCCTCCGACAGGGGGATAGAAACACCATATATTTT.

The chain employs TRBV19 and TRBJ1-4; D might be TRBD1 (6 bases). CDR3 length: 13 amino acids. V gave up 4 bases and J gave up 5 bases, with 8 bases separating them. From germline, CDR1 is LNHDA and CDR2 SQIVND (reference sequence). In DNA, the CDR3 is TGTGCCAGTAGTAGGACAGCGAATGAAAAACTGTTTTTT. Its protein is CASSRTANEKLFF. Full variable domain (rest looked up from reference TRBV19 and TRBJ1-4): DGGITQSPKYLFRKEGQNVTLSCEQNLNHDAMYWYRQDPGQGLRLIYYSQIVNDFQKGDIAEGYSVSREKKESFPLTVTSAQKNPTAFYLCASSRTANEKLFFGSGTQLSVL.

J is TRBJ2-2 and V is TRBV7-9; 8 bases agree with TRBD1. This CDR3 spans 17 amino acids. Germline CDR1 and CDR2: SEHNR and FQNEAQ (reference sequence). V lost 4 bases to trimming and J lost 6 bases; unmatched junction nucleotides: 13. This CDR3 is CASSWGRTGSSAGELFF. For the CDR3, the DNA is TGTGCCAGCAGCTGGGGGCGGACAGGGAGTAGCGCCGGGGAGCTGTTTTTT.